This TCR beta chain was obtained from a study of T cells in Graves' hyperthyroidism and ophthalmopathy. In the study overall: Any treatment followed the collection of peripheral blood at initial diagnosis. Points from the study as a whole: Researchers report that a 13 V-J model separated ophthalmopathy from stable hyperthyroidism.

This clonotype was detected many times. Antigen: not known. The CDR3 consists of 15 residues. V was pared by 6 bases and J by 2 bases, with 8 bases of the junction left unmatched. The germline V gene encodes CDR1 MNHNS and CDR2 SASEGT. The investigators amplified TCR beta CDR3 regions from RNA transcripts. During a first-round RT-PCR of the TCR CDR3, the HTBI primer set was used. TCRdb redid the calling of the multiplex PCR reads with MiXCR, one entry per CDR3 protein. The sample lists around 99,000 distinct CDR3 sequences; 15% to 20% were seen once. The sequence came from a woman aged 45-59 years with Graves' hyperthyroidism. V is TRBV6-1 and J is TRBJ2-7; 9 bases align to TRBD2. Input material: blood. The chain's CDR3 is CASRLGLAGAYEQYF. The CDR3 coding sequence is TGTGCCAGCAGACTAGGCTTAGCGGGGGCCTACGAGCAGTACTTC.